Given below is one TCR beta chain in context. Its target antigen remains unknown. Base-call qualities are not available, and no considerably larger clone is one nucleotide away. The sample is drawn from a study of blood T cell repertoires in COVID-19 (dated by TCRdb to between 2020 and 2021). Broadly, across the study: For ImmuneRACE Cohort 3, a participant was defined as recovered based on two consecutive negative NP/OP PCR tests, clearance by a healthcare professional, or resolution of symptoms. The repertoires were released in a freely available public database intended as a resource for research on the immune response to SARS-CoV-2. Nearly every sample came with metadata listing a de-identified subject ID, COVID-19 status, age in years and sex. The prospective study material was composed of cDNA or gDNA derived from T cells, B-cell-depleted T cells, or PBMCs. Collaborator samples came from the United States, Italy and Spain and covered acute and convalescent phases of COVID-19. Subjects who had been exposed to COVID-19, were actively infected with it, or had recovered from it provided the deeply sampled blood TCRbeta repertoires that made up the dataset. Where available, HLA class I and class II types were taken from metadata supplied by the sample provider and were not determined by assay-based typing. Samples were obtained from the ongoing ImmuneRACE study (first 160 participants) and from roughly 1,300 subjects provided by 6 global collaborators.

TCRbeta CDR3 regions were amplified from genomic DNA by means of the immunoSEQ Assay, a bias-controlled multiplex PCR. From the authors' description of their analysis: Nucleated cell counts per sample were estimated from amplification of reference gene primers within the assay. To quantify the absolute abundance of each unique TCRbeta CDR3 rearrangement, sequence reads were collapsed and filtered. For each sample, productive Simpson clonality was calculated as the square root of Simpson's diversity index across productive rearrangements. This immuneACCESS table, as held by TCRdb, lists in-frame sequences with V and J called but not all clones. Of the missing ones, under half trace to an unresolved V gene in checked studies; the others have no known cause. V and J calls and clone size follow that table, whereas D and trimming were derived from the DNA. The sample table contains hundreds of thousands of clones; only one count was recorded for approximately 87% of them. The top ten clonotypes cover 2.5% to 3.5% of the sample.

Participants in the prospective study were aged about 18 to 95 years, lived in about two dozen United States geographic areas, and enrolled through a virtual design. Cohort assignment in the prospective study relied on participant-reported clinical history from a screening survey and a study questionnaire. In the prospective study, whole blood, serum and a nasopharyngeal or oropharyngeal swab were collected from each participant by mobile phlebotomists. Over a roughly two-month period, participants in the prospective study had the option of providing additional blood draws and questionnaires. Before DNA extraction, prospective study blood samples were shipped either frozen or at room temperature. The full study reports these points: Clinical and demographic metadata were provided uncurated, with the amount varying by source and participant.

CDR3 length: 16 amino acids, cysteine to phenylalanine. Only the CDR3 region is kept as DNA, spanning 48 bases read in frame from base 1. Trimmed from V: 5 bases; trimmed from J: 1 base; junction bases lacking a gene match: 4. CDR1 and CDR2 (MDHEN, SYDVKM) derive from the germline V gene. Sequencing used PBMCs or T cells enriched from blood (not recorded which). The chain uses TRBV28 and TRBJ2-3; 12 bases in the middle match TRBD2. The TCR sequence derives from a woman aged 45-65 years in a cohort exposed to, infected with or recovered from COVID-19 (not recorded which). The CDR3 region: CASSTGLAGRTDTQYF. The nucleotide sequence is given as TGTGCCAGCAGTACCGGACTAGCGGGGCGCACAGATACGCAGTATTTT.